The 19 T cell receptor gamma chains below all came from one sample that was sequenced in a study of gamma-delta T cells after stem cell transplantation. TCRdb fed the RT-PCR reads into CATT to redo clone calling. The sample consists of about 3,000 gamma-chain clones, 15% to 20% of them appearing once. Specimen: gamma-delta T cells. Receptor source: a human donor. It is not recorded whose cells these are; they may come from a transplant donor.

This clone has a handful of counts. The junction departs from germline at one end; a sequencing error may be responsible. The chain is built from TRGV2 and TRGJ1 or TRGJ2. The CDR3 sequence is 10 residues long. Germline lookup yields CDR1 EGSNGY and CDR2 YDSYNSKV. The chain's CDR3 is CATPEREKLF. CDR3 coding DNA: TGTGCCACCCCCGAGAGGGAGAAACTCTTC.

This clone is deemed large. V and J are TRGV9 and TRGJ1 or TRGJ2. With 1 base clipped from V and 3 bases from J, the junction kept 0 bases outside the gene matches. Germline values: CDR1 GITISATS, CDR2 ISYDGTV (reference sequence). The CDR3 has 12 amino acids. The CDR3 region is CALWEVYYKKLF. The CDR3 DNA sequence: TGTGCCTTGTGGGAGGTTTATTATAAGAAACTCTTT.

Written as DNA, the CDR3 is TGTGCCACCTGGGACGGGCCGCACTGGATCAAGACGTTT. Amino acids: CATWDGPHWIKTF. The chain uses TRGV2 and TRGJP2. The germline CDR1 and CDR2 sequences are EGSNGY and YDSYNSKV. The CDR3 extends over 13 amino acids. The V and J ends lost 0 bases and 11 bases, in that order; junction bases with no gene match: 6.

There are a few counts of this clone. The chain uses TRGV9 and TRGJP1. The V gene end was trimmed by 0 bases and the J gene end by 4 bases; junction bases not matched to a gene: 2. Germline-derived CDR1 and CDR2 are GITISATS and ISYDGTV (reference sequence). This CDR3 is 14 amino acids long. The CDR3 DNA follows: TGTGCCTTGTGGGAGGTGCACACTGGTTGGTTCAAGATATTT. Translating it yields CALWEVHTGWFKIF.

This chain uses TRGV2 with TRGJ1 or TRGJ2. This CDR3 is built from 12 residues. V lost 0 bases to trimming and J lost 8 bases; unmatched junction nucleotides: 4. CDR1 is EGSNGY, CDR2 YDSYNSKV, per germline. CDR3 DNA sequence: TGTGCCACCTGGGACGGGCGCGATAAGAAACTCTTT. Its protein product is CATWDGRDKKLF.

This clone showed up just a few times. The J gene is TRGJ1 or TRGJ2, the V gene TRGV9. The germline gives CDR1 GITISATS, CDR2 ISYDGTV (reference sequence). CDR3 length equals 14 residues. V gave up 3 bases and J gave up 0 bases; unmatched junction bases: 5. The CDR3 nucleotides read TGTGCCTTGTGGGAGATCTCGAATTATTATAAGAAACTCTTT. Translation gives CALWEISNYYKKLF.

The CDR3 sequence is CATWDGLMNYYKKLF. CDR3 DNA sequence: TGTGCCACCTGGGACGGATTAATGAATTATTATAAGAAACTCTTT. J is TRGJ1 or TRGJ2 and V is TRGV2. CDR3 length: 15 residues. After removal of 1 base from V and 0 bases from J, the junction contained 6 bases not matched to a gene. Germline V gene lookup returns CDR1 EGSNGY and CDR2 YDSYNSKV.

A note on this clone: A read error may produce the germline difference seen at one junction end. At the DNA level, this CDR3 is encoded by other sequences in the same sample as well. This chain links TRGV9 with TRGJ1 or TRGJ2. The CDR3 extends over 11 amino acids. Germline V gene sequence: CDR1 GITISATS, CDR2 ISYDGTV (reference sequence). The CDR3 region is CALWEEDKKLF. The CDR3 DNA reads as TGTGCCTTGTGGGAGGAGGATAAGAAACTCTTC.

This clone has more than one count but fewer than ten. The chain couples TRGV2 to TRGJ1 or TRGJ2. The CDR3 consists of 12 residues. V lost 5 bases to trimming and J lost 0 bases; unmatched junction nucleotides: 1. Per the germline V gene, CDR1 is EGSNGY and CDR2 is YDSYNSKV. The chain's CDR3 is CATWGNYYKKLF. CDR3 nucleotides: TGTGCCACCTGGGGGAATTATTATAAGAAACTCTTT.

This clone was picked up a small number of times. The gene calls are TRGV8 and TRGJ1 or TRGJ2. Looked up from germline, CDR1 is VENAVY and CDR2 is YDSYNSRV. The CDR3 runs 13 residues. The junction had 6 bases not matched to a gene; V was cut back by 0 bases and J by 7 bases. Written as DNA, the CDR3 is TGTGCCACCTGGGATAGGCAGGGATATAAGAAACTCTTT. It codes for CATWDRQGYKKLF.

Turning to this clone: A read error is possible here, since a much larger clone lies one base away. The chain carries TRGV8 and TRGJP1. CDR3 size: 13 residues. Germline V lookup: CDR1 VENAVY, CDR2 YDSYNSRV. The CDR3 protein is CATWDTTGWFEIF. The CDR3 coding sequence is TGTGCCACCTGGGATACCACTGGTTGGTTCGAGATATTT.

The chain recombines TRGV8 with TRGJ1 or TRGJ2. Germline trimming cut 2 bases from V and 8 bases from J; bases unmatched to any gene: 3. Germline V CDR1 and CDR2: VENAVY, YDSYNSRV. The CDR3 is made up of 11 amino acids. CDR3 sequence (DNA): TGTGCCACCTGGGATATGGATAAGAAACTCTTT. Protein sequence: CATWDMDKKLF.

CDR3 bases: TGTGCCACCTGGGACAGGCGACCGAATTATTATAAGAAACTCTTT. Encoded protein: CATWDRRPNYYKKLF. This chain joins TRGV2 and TRGJ1 or TRGJ2. The length of the CDR3 is 15 residues. Germline lookup yields CDR1 EGSNGY and CDR2 YDSYNSKV. Trimming at V came to 3 bases and at J to 0 bases, leaving 8 bases not matched to a gene.

The CDR3 nucleotides read TGTGCCACCTGGGATAGGGACTATAAGAAACTCTTT. It encodes CATWDRDYKKLF. The chain recombines TRGV8 with TRGJ1 or TRGJ2. The CDR3 covers 12 residues. Germline assignment: CDR1 VENAVY and CDR2 YDSYNSRV. Unmatched junction bases numbered 3, after V lost 0 bases and J lost 7 bases.

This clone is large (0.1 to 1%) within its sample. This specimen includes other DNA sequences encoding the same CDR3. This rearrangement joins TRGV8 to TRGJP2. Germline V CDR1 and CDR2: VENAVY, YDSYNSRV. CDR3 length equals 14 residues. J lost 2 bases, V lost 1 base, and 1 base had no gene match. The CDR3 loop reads CATWDSSSDWIKTF. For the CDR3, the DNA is TGTGCCACCTGGGATAGCAGTAGTGATTGGATCAAGACGTTT.

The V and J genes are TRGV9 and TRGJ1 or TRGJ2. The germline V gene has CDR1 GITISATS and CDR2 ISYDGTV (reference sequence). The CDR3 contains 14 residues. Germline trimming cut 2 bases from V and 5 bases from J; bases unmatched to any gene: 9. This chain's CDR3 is CALWEAPLDYKKLF. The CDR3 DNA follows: TGTGCCTTGTGGGAGGCCCCCTTAGATTATAAGAAACTCTTT.

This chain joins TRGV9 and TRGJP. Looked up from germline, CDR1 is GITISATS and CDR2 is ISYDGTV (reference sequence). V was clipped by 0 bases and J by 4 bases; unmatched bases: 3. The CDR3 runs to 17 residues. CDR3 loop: CALWEVRQELGKKIKVF. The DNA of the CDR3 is TGTGCCTTGTGGGAGGTGCGTCAAGAGTTGGGCAAAAAAATCAAGGTATTT.

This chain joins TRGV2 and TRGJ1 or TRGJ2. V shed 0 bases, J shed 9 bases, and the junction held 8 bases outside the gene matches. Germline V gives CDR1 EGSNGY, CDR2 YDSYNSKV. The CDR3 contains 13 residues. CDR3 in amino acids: CATWDGRKRKKLF. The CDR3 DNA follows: TGTGCCACCTGGGACGGGCGAAAGCGTAAGAAACTCTTT.

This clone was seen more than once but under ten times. This chain's CDR3 is CATWESYYKKLF. The CDR3 region has the DNA TGTGCCACCTGGGAGTCTTATTATAAGAAACTCTTT. The chain uses TRGV4 and TRGJ1 or TRGJ2. Per germline, CDR1 EGSTGY and CDR2 YDSYTSSV. The V and J ends lost 4 bases and 3 bases, in that order; junction bases with no gene match: 3. The CDR3 has 12 residues.